This TCR beta chain was profiled in a study of T cell responses to AZD1222 COVID-19 vaccine. Overall study findings and caveats: The span of vaccine-associated CD4 TCRs extended across spike, with dominance at 160-218 and 743-854.

Repertoires were generated with immunoSEQ multiplex PCR, while TCRdb's copy carries only in-frame clones and drops some. The data contain around 260,000 clones, over 90% of them singletons. Germline V gene sequence: CDR1 MDHEN, CDR2 SYDVKM. V was pared by 4 bases and J by 0 bases, with 14 bases of the junction left unmatched. The CDR3 runs to 18 residues. This clone was seen a few times. Its antigen is not known. This chain connects TRBV28 to TRBJ1-2; 7 nucleotides match TRBD1. The material sequenced was peripheral blood, taken on day 0 of AZD1222 vaccination. This TCR derives from an adult in good health. This CDR3 reads CASSSRGSGIGSNYGYTF. The DNA for the CDR3 is TGTGCCAGCAGTTCCAGGGGGTCAGGTATTGGATCTAACTATGGCTACACCTTC.